A selection of T cell receptor beta chains follows, all from one sample in a study of blood T cell repertoires in COVID-19. The data were produced by immunoSEQ multiplex PCR, yet TCRdb's version contains in-frame clones alone and is incomplete. The sample consists of approximately 72,000 clones, about 89% of them appearing once. Sequencing was carried out using peripheral blood. Source of these receptors: a woman in her sixties with acute or convalescent COVID-19. The CDR3 runs from the conserved cysteine through the conserved F or W. D genes are given only for firm matches. Clone size, where shown, is once, few, many, or a class for clones that have expanded.

d_call	clone_size	v_call	j_call	cdr3_aa	cdr3_nt
-	-	TRBV27	TRBJ2-2	CASSLVRGGVNTGELFF	TGTGCCAGCAGTTTAGTTAGAGGGGGAGTGAACACCGGGGAGCTGTTTTTT
-	-	TRBV20-1	TRBJ1-1	CSAPGLIGAFF	TGCAGTGCCCCCGGGTTAATAGGAGCTTTCTTT
-	once	TRBV7-8	TRBJ1-3	CASSLGLGNTIYF	TGTGCCAGCAGCTTAGGGCTGGGAAACACCATATATTTT
-	-	TRBV6-6	TRBJ2-3	CASNIKITDTQYF	TGTGCCAGCAACATCAAGATCACAGATACGCAGTATTTT
-	-	TRBV5-1	TRBJ2-1	CASSLGGASSNEQFF	TGCGCCAGCAGCCTGGGGGGCGCTTCCTCCAATGAGCAGTTCTTC
-	once	TRBV6-5	TRBJ1-2	CASRSGGGNYGYTF	TGTGCCAGCAGATCCGGGGGGGGCAACTATGGCTACACCTTC
TRBD1	-	TRBV4-1	TRBJ2-4	CASSTVQGWEYIQYF	TGCGCCAGCAGCACAGTACAGGGGTGGGAGTACATTCAGTACTTC
TRBD1	once	TRBV6-5	TRBJ1-6	CASSYATGGLAPLHF	TGTGCCAGCAGTTACGCGACAGGGGGGCTTGCTCCCCTCCACTTT
-	-	TRBV5-1	TRBJ2-3	CASSQTGSRADTQYF	TGCGCCAGCAGCCAGACGGGGTCCCGGGCAGATACGCAGTATTTT
-	-	TRBV27	TRBJ1-1	CASSSAGGRGTEAFF	TGTGCCAGCAGTTCCGCCGGGGGGAGAGGGACTGAAGCTTTCTTT
-	-	TRBV5-6	TRBJ1-4	CASSLTGIEKLFF	TGTGCCAGCAGCCTTACAGGGATCGAAAAACTGTTTTTT
-	-	TRBV5-1	TRBJ1-2	CASSLSGHQGSGGYTF	TGCGCCAGCAGCTTGAGTGGACACCAGGGTTCGGGCGGCTACACCTTC
-	-	TRBV5-6	TRBJ1-1	CASSLYLNTEAFF	TGTGCCAGCAGCTTGTATCTGAACACTGAAGCTTTCTTT
-	-	TRBV2	TRBJ2-7	CASSDHGGANEQYF	TGTGCCAGCAGTGATCATGGTGGGGCCAACGAGCAGTACTTC
-	-	TRBV3-1/TRBV3-2	TRBJ2-7	CASSQQAGYSYEQYF	TGTGCCAGCAGCCAACAGGCGGGGTACTCCTACGAGCAGTACTTC
TRBD1	-	TRBV5-4	TRBJ2-7	CASSSRQGNYEQYF	TGTGCCAGCAGCTCCCGACAGGGGAACTACGAGCAGTACTTC
-	-	TRBV13	TRBJ1-1	CASSLGHVRGTEAFF	TGTGCCAGCAGCTTAGGTCACGTGCGAGGCACTGAAGCTTTCTTT
-	-	TRBV6-5	TRBJ1-5	CASSLRSPGSQPQHF	TGTGCCAGCAGCCTACGTTCCCCCGGGAGTCAGCCCCAGCATTTT
TRBD2	medium-sized	TRBV7-2	TRBJ2-5	CASSLGTSGRQETQYF	TGTGCCAGCAGCTTAGGGACTAGCGGACGACAAGAGACCCAGTACTTC
-	-	TRBV5-5	TRBJ2-5	CASSLRTQSQETQYF	TGTGCCAGCAGCTTAAGGACACAATCCCAAGAGACCCAGTACTTC
-	once	TRBV7-3	TRBJ1-1	CASSLMGRGNTEAFF	TGTGCCAGCAGCTTAATGGGCAGGGGGAACACTGAAGCTTTCTTT
TRBD2	-	TRBV27	TRBJ2-3	CASSLRLAGGPDTQYF	TGTGCCAGCAGTCTTAGACTAGCGGGGGGGCCAGATACGCAGTATTTT
-	-	TRBV5-8	TRBJ1-2	CASSLAFQGSYGYTF	TGTGCCAGCAGCTTGGCTTTTCAGGGCTCCTATGGCTACACCTTC
-	-	TRBV28	TRBJ1-5	CASSLGQVGGQPQHF	TGTGCCAGCAGTTTAGGTCAGGTGGGTGGTCAGCCCCAGCATTTT
-	-	TRBV5-1	TRBJ2-1	CASSLAQGGHNEQFF	TGCGCCAGCAGCTTGGCCCAGGGGGGTCACAATGAGCAGTTCTTC
-	-	TRBV5-4	TRBJ2-3	CASSLAPGSTDTQYF	TGTGCCAGCAGCTTGGCCCCCGGTAGCACAGATACGCAGTATTTT